This TCR beta chain was recovered during a study of T cell responses to AZD1222 COVID-19 vaccine. Findings and limits, study-wide: Nearly half of spike-specific TCRs reportedly go after variant regions that carry no mutations. Spike regions recognized by vaccine-associated CD4 TCRs spanned the protein, led by 160-218 and 743-854.

In the case of this clone: The antigen remains unidentified.

Repertoires were generated with immunoSEQ multiplex PCR, while TCRdb's copy carries only in-frame clones and drops some. The sample shows 150,000 to 180,000 clones, about 88% of them seen only once. CDR1 SGDLS and CDR2 YYNGEE come from the germline V gene. Trimming pared 4 bases from V and 0 bases from J, leaving 13 bases between. This CDR3 region has 15 residues. The sequence derives from an adult in good health. Specimen: peripheral blood, collected on day 0 of AZD1222 vaccination. The V and J genes are TRBV9 and TRBJ1-2; D uncertain. DNA for the CDR3: TGTGCCAGCAGCCCCGTGGTGGGGACTAACTATGGCTACACCTTC. Residues: CASSPVVGTNYGYTF.